This is a list of T cell receptor beta chains from one sample in a study of T cell repertoires in cytomegalovirus infection. In TCRdb, the reads were re-called with MiXCR into one record per CDR3 protein. The profile shows around 170,000 distinct CDR3 sequences, approximately 14% of them singletons. Sequencing used PBMCs. The source is a human donor in good health (CMV status not recorded). Some clones in this sample may be carry-over from other donors' samples. CDR3s leave out the opening cysteine and the closing phenylalanine or tryptophan.

j_call: TRBJ2-1; cdr3_length: 12; v_call: TRBV7-3; cdr3_aa: ASSLAGSYNEQF
j_call: TRBJ2-7; cdr3_length: 13; v_call: TRBV27; cdr3_aa: ASSGRLAGAGGQY
j_call: TRBJ1-1; cdr3_length: 16; v_call: TRBV4-2; cdr3_aa: ASSQPGHLSNMNTEAF
j_call: TRBJ2-1; cdr3_length: 15; v_call: TRBV20-1; cdr3_aa: SARTSGIHVTYNEQF
j_call: TRBJ2-2; cdr3_length: 14; v_call: TRBV20-1; cdr3_aa: SARDPRGGDTGELF
j_call: TRBJ2-7; cdr3_length: 9; v_call: TRBV7-2; cdr3_aa: ASSLYYEQY
j_call: TRBJ1-2; cdr3_length: 12; v_call: TRBV7-3; cdr3_aa: ASSQTGGGGGYT
j_call: TRBJ2-7; cdr3_length: 12; v_call: TRBV20-1; cdr3_aa: SAAGLQSIYEQY
j_call: TRBJ1-6; cdr3_length: 18; v_call: TRBV7-9; cdr3_aa: ASSPPPQDFWSSYNSPLH
j_call: TRBJ1-1; cdr3_length: 13; v_call: TRBV10-3; cdr3_aa: AISVGGLMNTEAF
j_call: TRBJ2-7; cdr3_length: 12; v_call: TRBV2; cdr3_aa: ASSERAQGLEQY
j_call: TRBJ2-1; cdr3_length: 15; v_call: TRBV3-1; cdr3_aa: ASSQDLSGGLGNEQF
j_call: TRBJ2-2; cdr3_length: 13; v_call: TRBV7-9; cdr3_aa: ASSSPLMNTGELF
j_call: TRBJ1-1; cdr3_length: 13; v_call: TRBV5-6; cdr3_aa: ASSLEPGGGTEAF
j_call: TRBJ2-4; cdr3_length: 9; v_call: TRBV7-2; cdr3_aa: ASSLGTREY
j_call: TRBJ2-5; cdr3_length: 12; v_call: TRBV25-1; cdr3_aa: ASSELGLEETQY
j_call: TRBJ2-1; cdr3_length: 13; v_call: TRBV14; cdr3_aa: ASSPWTSGHNEQF
j_call: TRBJ2-6; cdr3_length: 13; v_call: TRBV28; cdr3_aa: ASSNRIVGANVLT
j_call: TRBJ1-5; cdr3_length: 13; v_call: TRBV19; cdr3_aa: ASSQSRSSNQPQH
j_call: TRBJ2-7; cdr3_length: 13; v_call: TRBV7-2; cdr3_aa: ASSSWGTDTYEQY
j_call: TRBJ2-5; cdr3_length: 12; v_call: TRBV7-2; cdr3_aa: ASSLAWTQETQY
j_call: TRBJ2-5; cdr3_length: 14; v_call: TRBV7-6; cdr3_aa: ASSSLAAGAGETQY
j_call: TRBJ2-2; cdr3_length: 12; v_call: TRBV7-9; cdr3_aa: ASSSVQGTGELF
j_call: TRBJ1-4; cdr3_length: 14; v_call: TRBV7-9; cdr3_aa: ASSRLAGTANEKLF
j_call: TRBJ1-2; cdr3_length: 14; v_call: TRBV4-1; cdr3_aa: ASSQDLSTGTYGYT
j_call: TRBJ2-2; cdr3_length: 11; v_call: TRBV29-1; cdr3_aa: SFKEGGTGELF
j_call: TRBJ2-1; cdr3_length: 16; v_call: TRBV27; cdr3_aa: ATLFAWDTQNSDNEQF
j_call: TRBJ2-4; cdr3_length: 14; v_call: TRBV11-1; cdr3_aa: ASSRQFAVAKNIQY
j_call: TRBJ1-2; cdr3_length: 11; v_call: TRBV10-3; cdr3_aa: AISEGPQGGYT
j_call: TRBJ2-7; cdr3_length: 13; v_call: TRBV5-1; cdr3_aa: ASTPGTSGSYEQY
j_call: TRBJ2-7; cdr3_length: 10; v_call: TRBV20-1; cdr3_aa: SASMATYEQY
j_call: TRBJ2-5; cdr3_length: 11; v_call: TRBV7-2; cdr3_aa: ASSLSGGETQY
j_call: TRBJ2-7; cdr3_length: 12; v_call: TRBV7-6; cdr3_aa: ASRNTGTRNEQY
j_call: TRBJ1-2; cdr3_length: 10; v_call: TRBV27; cdr3_aa: ASSRTGIGYT
j_call: TRBJ2-7; cdr3_length: 12; v_call: TRBV5-4; cdr3_aa: ASSLWQGAYEQY
j_call: TRBJ2-7; cdr3_length: 13; v_call: TRBV19; cdr3_aa: ASSPPKGRSYEQY
j_call: TRBJ1-1; cdr3_length: 13; v_call: TRBV4-2; cdr3_aa: ASSQLDRINTEAF
j_call: TRBJ1-1; cdr3_length: 10; v_call: TRBV30; cdr3_aa: AWGQGGTEAF
j_call: TRBJ2-7; cdr3_length: 13; v_call: TRBV20-1; cdr3_aa: SARDRLAGHPEQY
j_call: TRBJ2-7; cdr3_length: 11; v_call: TRBV6-2/TRBV6-3; cdr3_aa: ASSGTRPYEQY
j_call: TRBJ2-2; cdr3_length: 15; v_call: TRBV28; cdr3_aa: ASSFPGLSRGTGELF
j_call: TRBJ2-7; cdr3_length: 12; v_call: TRBV28; cdr3_aa: ASIPPGAKQEQY
j_call: TRBJ1-2; cdr3_length: 13; v_call: TRBV7-2; cdr3_aa: ASSLGGKGGYGYT